Listed here are 19 T cell receptor beta chains from one sample, sequenced in a study of cytomegalovirus exposure and HLA in healthy donors. Primers for the PCR totalled 60 Vbeta and 13 Jbeta. Here immunoSEQ multiplex PCR was the method, and the copy in TCRdb shows in-frame clones only, minus some. The top ten clones hold approximately 3.8% of a sample with 200,000 or so clones, 60% to 80% of them seen once. The sequenced sample was PBMCs. These receptors were obtained from a male donor in good health and CMV-seronegative.

This clone occurred once. The V and J genes are TRBV9 and TRBJ2-7, with 10 nucleotides matching TRBD2. The V gene's germline CDR1 is SGDLS and CDR2 YYNGEE. This CDR3 is built from 16 residues. V gave up 0 bases and J gave up 4 bases; unmatched junction bases: 7. The CDR3 is CASSVGSGRALYEQYF. The CDR3 DNA follows: TGTGCCAGCAGCGTAGGGAGCGGGAGGGCCTTATACGAGCAGTACTTC.

The chain links TRBV19 to TRBJ1-5; D call uncertain. The CDR3 extends over 16 amino acids. V was trimmed by 3 bases and J by 6 bases, leaving 18 bases between them. Germline V lookup: CDR1 LNHDA, CDR2 SQIVND (reference sequence). In nucleotides, the CDR3 is TGTGCCAGTAGTATCTACCTCCGGCGGATGGGTCAGCCCCAGCATTTT. Protein sequence: CASSIYLRRMGQPQHF.

The chain is built from TRBV5-4 and TRBJ2-1; the D gene is possibly TRBD2 (6 bases). V lost 5 bases to trimming and J lost 5 bases, with 17 bases between them. Looked up from germline, CDR1 is SGHNT and CDR2 is YYREEE (reference sequence). This CDR3 has 15 amino acids. CDR3 protein: CASRGGLREHNEQFF. The CDR3 DNA reads as TGTGCCAGCAGGGGAGGACTAAGGGAGCACAATGAGCAGTTCTTC.

For this clone: One end of the junction fails to match germline, which may point to a read error. The chain combines TRBV4-1 with TRBJ2-7; a weak D match, TRBD1 (5 bases). The V gene's germline CDR1 is MGHRA and CDR2 YSYEKL. CDR3 length: 15 residues. As DNA, the CDR3 is TGCGCCAGCAGCCAAGAGTACAGGCCCTCCGACGAGCAGTACTTC. This gives the protein CASSQEYRPSDEQYF.

The chain carries TRBV5-1 and TRBJ2-7, with TRBD1 matching 7 bases. The germline V gene has CDR1 SGHRS and CDR2 YFSETQ. There are 15 residues in the CDR3. Trimming at V came to 4 bases and at J to 2 bases, leaving 9 bases not matched to a gene. This CDR3 reads CASSPGTAEPYEQYF. The CDR3 DNA reads as TGCGCCAGCAGCCCTGGGACAGCGGAACCCTACGAGCAGTACTTC.

This clone turned up a few times. CDR3 bases: TGTGCCAGTAGGCTGACAGTTATGAACACTGAAGCTTTCTTT. Translation: CASRLTVMNTEAFF. The rearrangement links TRBV19 to TRBJ1-1, with D perhaps TRBD1 (5 bases). CDR3 length: 14 residues. Deletions cut 6 bases from V and 0 bases from J, with 11 bases between. Germline V lookup: CDR1 LNHDA, CDR2 SQIVND (reference sequence). The full variable domain, with the rest looked up from reference TRBV19 and TRBJ1-1, is DGGITQSPKYLFRKEGQNVTLSCEQNLNHDAMYWYRQDPGQGLRLIYYSQIVNDFQKGDIAEGYSVSREKKESFPLTVTSAQKNPTAFYLCASRLTVMNTEAFFGQGTRLTVV.

The chain uses TRBV27 and TRBJ2-1, with TRBD2 identical over 8 bases. The CDR3 loop spans 17 amino acids. Trimming cost V 3 bases and J 2 bases; bases outside gene matches: 9. Germline assignment: CDR1 MNHEY and CDR2 SMNVEV (reference sequence). The CDR3 here is CASSLPSGPYPYNEQFF. The CDR3 bases are TGTGCCAGCAGTTTGCCTAGCGGGCCTTACCCCTACAATGAGCAGTTCTTC.

The genes are TRBV28 and TRBJ2-2; 13 bases are a match to TRBD2. The CDR3 runs 17 residues. The germline gives CDR1 MDHEN, CDR2 SYDVKM. The V and J ends lost 6 bases and 5 bases, in that order; junction bases with no gene match: 9. DNA of the CDR3: TGTGCCAGCAGCCTGGAGGGACTAGCGGGATGGACCGGGGAGCTGTTTTTT. Protein product: CASSLEGLAGWTGELFF.

This chain uses TRBV9 with TRBJ1-2; 8 nucleotides match TRBD1. Germline trimming cut 4 bases from V and 4 bases from J; bases unmatched to any gene: 9. Germline CDR1 and CDR2: SGDLS and YYNGEE. This CDR3 is built from 15 residues. CDR3 in amino acids: CASSLRTGRGYGYTF. CDR3 DNA sequence: TGTGCCAGCAGCCTTCGGACAGGGAGAGGCTATGGCTACACCTTC.

This chain uses TRBV5-4 with TRBJ2-1; 11 bases map to TRBD2. This CDR3 is built from 15 residues. V was clipped by 4 bases and J by 7 bases; unmatched bases: 7. Per germline, CDR1 SGHNT and CDR2 YYREEE (reference sequence). The CDR3 region is CASSAGLAGGNEQFF. The CDR3 bases are TGTGCCAGCAGCGCCGGGCTAGCGGGAGGTAATGAGCAGTTCTTC. The entire variable domain, with the rest obtained from reference TRBV5-4 and TRBJ2-1, is as follows: ETGVTQSPTHLIKTRGQQVTLRCSSQSGHNTVSWYQQALGQGPQFIFQYYREEENGRGNFPPRFSGLQFPNYSSELNVNALELDDSALYLCASSAGLAGGNEQFFGPGTRLTVL.

This clone was seen only a few times. V is TRBV19 and J is TRBJ2-7; the match to TRBD2 covers 8 bases. Looked up from germline, CDR1 is LNHDA and CDR2 is SQIVND (reference sequence). CDR3 size: 15 residues. Trimming cost V 5 bases and J 0 bases; bases outside gene matches: 6. CDR3 bases: TGTGCCAGTAGTCGTAGCGGGACGAGCTCCTACGAGCAGTACTTC. This encodes CASSRSGTSSYEQYF.

This chain links TRBV28 with TRBJ1-6; TRBD1 aligns across 7 bases. This CDR3 region has 13 residues. The germline V gene has CDR1 MDHEN and CDR2 SYDVKM. J was trimmed by 9 bases and V by 10 bases; bases with no gene match: 9. In nucleotides, the CDR3 is TGTGCCACCCTGACAGGGTTTGGTTCACCCCTCCACTTT. Amino acid sequence: CATLTGFGSPLHF.

The chain links TRBV4-1 to TRBJ2-7, with a possible D match to TRBD1 (6 bases). V was clipped by 5 bases and J by 3 bases, with 8 bases between them. CDR3 length: 12 amino acids. CDR1 and CDR2 from the germline V gene are MGHRA and YSYEKL. The CDR3 DNA is TGCGCCAGCAGCACACAGGGCTACGAGCAGTACTTC. Protein sequence: CASSTQGYEQYF.

Here the CDR3 DNA reads TGCGCCAGCAGCCAACGGGACATCGAAGAGACCCAGTACTTC. It translates to CASSQRDIEETQYF. The chain combines TRBV4-1 with TRBJ2-5, with TRBD1 as a possible D gene (6 bases). The CDR3 runs 14 residues. Trimming took off 2 bases at V and 3 bases at J, with 10 bases between the two ends. Germline V gene data show CDR1 as MGHRA and CDR2 as YSYEKL.

V is TRBV4-1 and J is TRBJ1-1; D unresolved. V was shortened by 2 bases and J by 1 base, with 11 bases between the two germline ends. The length of the CDR3 is 15 residues. The germline V gene has CDR1 MGHRA and CDR2 YSYEKL. In DNA form, the CDR3 reads TGCGCCAGCAGCCAATCCCCTACGGGGAACACTGAAGCTTTCTTT. Translating it yields CASSQSPTGNTEAFF.

This chain connects TRBV2 to TRBJ2-7; 8 nucleotides match TRBD2. Unmatched junction bases numbered 6, after V lost 4 bases and J lost 7 bases. This CDR3 spans 13 amino acids. Germline CDR1 is SNHLY and CDR2 is FYNNEI. The CDR3 loop is CASSGGTSREQYF. CDR3 bases: TGTGCCAGCAGTGGAGGGACTAGTCGGGAGCAGTACTTC.

The chain employs TRBV5-4 and TRBJ1-5; 7 nucleotides agree with TRBD1. J lost 7 bases, V lost 2 bases, and 9 bases had no gene match. CDR3 length: 15 amino acids. Per germline, CDR1 SGHNT and CDR2 YYREEE (reference sequence). The DNA of the CDR3 is TGTGCCAGCAGCTTACAGGGGCACGACGAGCAGCCCCAGCATTTT. Its translation is CASSLQGHDEQPQHF.

This clone was found a few times. The rearrangement uses TRBV5-1 and TRBJ1-2, with 9 bases lining up with TRBD1. This CDR3 has 15 residues. The trim removed 4 bases at V and 4 bases at J, leaving 8 bases unmatched. The germline CDR1 and CDR2 sequences are SGHRS and YFSETQ. DNA for the CDR3: TGCGCCAGCAGCCCCGGGGACAGGGCTGGCTATGGCTACACCTTC. As protein: CASSPGDRAGYGYTF.

The chain recombines TRBV2 with TRBJ1-5; maybe TRBD1 (5 bases). The V end lost 6 bases, the J end lost 5 bases, and 17 bases lay between the germline ends. This CDR3 contains 15 residues. CDR1 SNHLY and CDR2 FYNNEI come from the germline V gene. CDR3 protein: CASSVDSGGDQPQHF. The CDR3, as DNA: TGTGCCAGCAGCGTAGACTCGGGGGGGGATCAGCCCCAGCATTTT.